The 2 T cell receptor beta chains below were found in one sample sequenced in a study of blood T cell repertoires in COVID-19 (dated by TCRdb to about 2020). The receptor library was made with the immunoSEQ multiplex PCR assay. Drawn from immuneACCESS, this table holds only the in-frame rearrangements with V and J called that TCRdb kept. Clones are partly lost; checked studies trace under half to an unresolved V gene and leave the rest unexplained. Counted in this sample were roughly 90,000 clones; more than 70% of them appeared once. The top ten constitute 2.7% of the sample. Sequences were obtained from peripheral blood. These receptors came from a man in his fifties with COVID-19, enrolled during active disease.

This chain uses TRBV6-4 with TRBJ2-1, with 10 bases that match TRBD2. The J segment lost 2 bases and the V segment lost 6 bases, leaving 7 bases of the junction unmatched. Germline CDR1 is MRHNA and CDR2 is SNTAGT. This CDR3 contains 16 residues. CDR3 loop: CASRASAGGPYNEQFF. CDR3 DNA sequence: TGTGCCAGCAGAGCTTCAGCGGGGGGGCCCTACAATGAGCAGTTCTTC.

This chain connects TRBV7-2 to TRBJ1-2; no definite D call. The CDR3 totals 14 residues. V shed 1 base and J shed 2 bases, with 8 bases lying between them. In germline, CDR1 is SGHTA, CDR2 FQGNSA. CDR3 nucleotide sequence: TGTGCCAGCAGCTTAGTTGAGGGAAACTATGGCTACACCTTC. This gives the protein CASSLVEGNYGYTF.